This passage covers 19 T cell receptor beta chains from one sample sequenced in a study of CD8 T cells in Susac syndrome. RNA, at about 0.5 to 1 ug, was reverse transcribed with random hexamers. TCRdb independently ran MiXCR on the immunoSEQ multiplex PCR reads; one entry per CDR3 protein. Of about 140,000 distinct CDR3 sequences in the sample, 95% were seen once. The sequenced sample consisted of CD8+ T cells from PBMCs. Receptors originate from a human donor with Susac syndrome.

The J gene is TRBJ2-3, the V gene TRBV14; D call uncertain. The CDR3 totals 14 residues. V was trimmed by 0 bases and J by 11 bases, leaving 15 bases between them. Germline CDR1 reads SGHDN; CDR2 reads FVKESK. This CDR3 is CASSQDRIAERQYF. Written as DNA, the CDR3 is TGTGCCAGCAGCCAAGATCGAATCGCTGAGAGGCAGTATTTT.

The chain has TRBV5-1 and TRBJ1-1; possible D gene TRBD1, 5 bases. This CDR3 spans 14 amino acids. V lost 4 bases and J lost 6, with 16 bases in between. The germline gives CDR1 SGHRS, CDR2 YFSETQ. The CDR3 DNA reads as TGCGCCAGCAGCCCGGTCGGGGTGGGGGCTGAAGCTTTCTTT. This encodes CASSPVGVGAEAFF.

The rearrangement uses TRBV28 and TRBJ2-7; no reliable D call. CDR1 MDHEN and CDR2 SYDVKM come from the germline V gene. The V end was cut by 4 bases, the J end by 2 bases, with 9 bases between. The CDR3 sequence is 13 residues long. The CDR3 region is CASSSYITYEQYF. The CDR3 nucleotides are TGTGCCAGCAGTTCCTATATCACCTACGAGCAGTACTTC.

This chain connects TRBV27 to TRBJ1-5; D gene uncertain. This CDR3 has 15 residues. V lost 3 bases and J lost 2, with 11 bases in between. Germline CDR1 and CDR2: MNHEY and SMNVEV (reference sequence). The CDR3 DNA reads as TGTGCCAGCAGTTTGTACAGCGGGGGCAATCAGCCCCAGCATTTT. Amino acid sequence: CASSLYSGGNQPQHF.

The V and J genes are TRBV20-1 and TRBJ1-1, with TRBD1 matching over 11 bases. The V and J ends lost 3 bases and 4 bases, in that order; junction bases with no gene match: 7. Germline CDR1 is DFQATT and CDR2 is SNEGSKA (reference sequence). The CDR3 runs to 15 residues. The CDR3 is CSARSGQGAITEAFF. The CDR3 coding sequence is TGCAGTGCTAGGTCCGGACAGGGGGCCATCACTGAAGCTTTCTTT.

The rearrangement uses TRBV4-1 and TRBJ2-1; maybe TRBD2 (6 bases). The germline CDR1 and CDR2 sequences are MGHRA and YSYEKL. V was pared by 1 base and J by 0 bases, with 10 bases between. CDR3 length equals 16 residues. CDR3 nucleotide sequence: TGCGCCAGCAGCCAAGGAGTAGCGGTCTCCTACAATGAGCAGTTCTTC. Translating gives CASSQGVAVSYNEQFF.

J is TRBJ1-2 and V is TRBV7-9; D might be TRBD1 (5 bases). V lost 5 bases and J 8 bases, leaving 24 bases between the germline ends. The CDR3 consists of 16 residues. The V gene's germline CDR1 is SEHNR and CDR2 FQNEAQ (reference sequence). The DNA of the CDR3 is TGTGCCAGCAGCCCGACCGAAGACAGCCCCGATGCAGGCTACACCTTC. Encoded protein: CASSPTEDSPDAGYTF.

V and J are TRBV12-3 or TRBV12-4 and TRBJ1-1, with TRBD1 identical over 7 bases. After removal of 5 bases from V and 5 bases from J, the junction contained 8 bases not matched to a gene. The CDR3 sequence is 14 residues long. As DNA, the CDR3 is TGTGCCAGCAGTCCCGGGACAGTGATTACTGAAGCTTTCTTT. This gives the protein CASSPGTVITEAFF.

This clonotype was observed a single time. The chain combines TRBV20-1 with TRBJ2-7; weak D call: TRBD2 (5 bases). V dropped 5 bases and J dropped 2 bases, with 13 bases sitting between them. Germline assignment: CDR1 DFQATT and CDR2 SNEGSKA (reference sequence). This CDR3 has 13 amino acids. Here the CDR3 DNA reads TGCAGTGCTGATTCACTAGAGACCTACGAGCAGTACTTC. It translates to CSADSLETYEQYF.

The CDR3 DNA follows: TGTGCCAGCAGCTTACCGACAGGGGAGGGCAATGAGCAGTTCTTC. The encoded protein is CASSLPTGEGNEQFF. The V gene is TRBV7-9, the J gene TRBJ2-1; perhaps TRBD1 as D (8 bases). Trimming stripped 2 bases from V and 6 bases from J, with 14 bases between. Germline V gene data show CDR1 as SEHNR and CDR2 as FQNEAQ (reference sequence). The CDR3 is made up of 15 amino acids.

V and J are TRBV30 and TRBJ2-1, with a weak D call TRBD2 (6 bases). The CDR3 extends over 11 amino acids. Trimming shortened V by 0 bases and J by 13 bases, and 10 bases separated the two germline ends. The germline CDR1 and CDR2 sequences are GTSNPN and SVGIG (reference sequence). The CDR3 here is CAWSVQAGQFF. In nucleotides, the CDR3 is TGTGCCTGGAGTGTACAAGCGGGTCAGTTCTTC.

A single count supports this clonotype. DNA for the CDR3: TGTGCCAGCAGCCATAGGGAGCTGTTTTTT. Residues: CASSHRELFF. The rearrangement links TRBV7-8 to TRBJ2-2; no definite D call. This CDR3 has 10 residues. The germline V and J ends were trimmed by 5 bases and 9 bases, with 4 bases remaining between them. Germline loops: CDR1 SGHVS, CDR2 FQNEAQ. Combining the CDR3 with reference TRBV7-8 and TRBJ2-2 gives the whole variable domain GAGVSQSPRYKVAKRGQDVALRCDPISGHVSLFWYQQALGQGPEFLTYFQNEAQLDKSGLPSDRFFAERPEGSVSTLKIQRTQQEDSAVYLCASSHRELFFGEGSRLTVL.

The chain couples TRBV11-2 to TRBJ2-1; no firm D call. The length of the CDR3 is 15 residues. Germline V gene data show CDR1 as SGHAT and CDR2 as FQNNGV. The ends were cut back, 3 bases at V and 8 bases at J, with 17 bases in the middle. The CDR3: CASSFSSRSNDEQFF. In nucleotides, the CDR3 is TGTGCCAGCAGCTTCTCTTCCAGGAGTAACGATGAGCAGTTCTTC.

V and J are TRBV4-1 and TRBJ2-7; 8 bases map to TRBD2. The junction had 6 bases not matched to a gene; V was cut back by 6 bases and J by 2 bases. Germline CDR1 is MGHRA and CDR2 is YSYEKL. The CDR3 spans 14 residues. The CDR3 DNA reads TGCGCCAGCAGGTACGAGACTAGCGCCTACGAGCAGTACTTC. Its protein is CASRYETSAYEQYF.

The V call is TRBV29-1, the J call TRBJ2-1, with D perhaps TRBD1 (5 bases). Trimming took 6 bases from V and 0 from J, leaving 15 bases between them. In germline, CDR1 is SQVTM, CDR2 ANQGSEA. The CDR3 contains 15 residues. CDR3 region: CSVASGLSSYNEQFF. CDR3 DNA sequence: TGCAGCGTGGCCTCAGGGCTTAGCTCCTACAATGAGCAGTTCTTC.

This clonotype was found once. The J gene is TRBJ1-2, the V gene TRBV3-1, with 7 nucleotides matching TRBD1. This CDR3 is 15 amino acids long. Germline loops: CDR1 LGHDT, CDR2 YNNKEL (reference sequence). With 0 bases clipped from V and 6 bases from J, the junction kept 7 bases outside the gene matches. The CDR3 region has the DNA TGTGCCAGCAGCCAAGATTCCGACAGGGCCCATGGCTACACCTTC. Its translation is CASSQDSDRAHGYTF.

This sequence joins TRBV30 and TRBJ2-3, with 8 positions matching TRBD1. V was clipped by 4 bases and J by 4 bases; unmatched bases: 10. Germline V gene data show CDR1 as GTSNPN and CDR2 as SVGIG (reference sequence). This CDR3 has 15 amino acids. The CDR3 DNA follows: TGTGCCTGGACTAAAGACAGGGGAAGACCAGATACGCAGTATTTT. Its protein product is CAWTKDRGRPDTQYF. The whole variable domain, filled in from reference TRBV30 and TRBJ2-3, reads SQTIHQWPATLVQPVGSPLSLECTVEGTSNPNLYWYRQAAGRGLQLLFYSVGIGQISSEVPQNLSASRPQDRQFILSSKKLLLSDSGFYLCAWTKDRGRPDTQYFGPGTRLTVL.

The chain couples TRBV20-1 to TRBJ2-7, with TRBD1 identical over 9 bases. J gave up 0 bases and V 4 bases, and 4 bases lay outside the gene matches. CDR3 length equals 14 residues. Germline V gene lookup returns CDR1 DFQATT and CDR2 SNEGSKA (reference sequence). The CDR3, as DNA: TGCAGTGCTATCGTGACAGGGGGCTCCTACGAGCAGTACTTC. The encoded protein is CSAIVTGGSYEQYF.

CDR3 residues: CATSRDRTRRGVYEQYF. The CDR3 coding sequence is TGTGCCACCAGCAGAGATCGGACGCGGCGCGGGGTCTACGAGCAGTACTTC. The chain recombines TRBV15 with TRBJ2-7, with a weak D call TRBD2 (6 bases). Trimming cost V 0 bases and J 3 bases, with 18 bases left between them. Germline values: CDR1 LNHNV, CDR2 YYDKDF (reference sequence). CDR3 length: 17 residues.